This paragraph covers one TCR beta chain sequence. At least ten counts were recorded for this clonotype. The specificity of this receptor is unknown. No base quality values were provided; no much bigger clone lies one nucleotide off. The data originate from a study of response to subunit inactivated influenza vaccine (dated by TCRdb to between 2018 and 2020). General notes on the study: Deep quantitative T cell receptor repertoire profiling was used in the study to track responses to a trivalent subunit inactivated influenza vaccine.

V is pruned by 2 bases and J by 4 bases, leaving 12 bases of the junction without a gene match. The germline V gene provides CDR1 MDHEN and CDR2 SYDVKM. The CDR3 runs 18 residues from the cysteine to the phenylalanine. The sequence is cut down to CDR3 DNA, 54 bases in frame from base 1. Overall results and qualifications from the work: It was suggested by the authors that each seasonal influenza vaccination may recruit only a limited number of new T cells.

Library preparation used RT-PCR. TCRdb records Illumina HiSeq 2500 as the sequencer. TCRdb redid the processing of the public reads, applying fastp at Q25 and MiXCR, and retained in-frame beta chains. Each entry is one CDR3 protein sequence, shown with its most common DNA and genes. The sample contains fewer than 200,000 distinct CDR3 sequences, about a tenth of them found a single time. Under 13% of the sample belongs to the ten largest clones. The rearranged chain carries TRBV28 and TRBJ2-2; TRBD2 aligns with 8 central bases. The clonotype originates from a man in his forties or fifties who received an inactivated influenza vaccine. Donor details come from another sample of the same person, matched by shared clones. Sequences were derived from non-naive T cells sorted from PBMCs, sampled on the day of vaccination. The meaning of the sample's cell subset or site label: memory T cell fraction. The CDR3 region has the sequence CASSLGAGAWVPTGELFF. The sequenced DNA is TGTGCCAGCAGTTTAGGAGCGGGAGCCTGGGTCCCCACCGGGGAGCTGTTTTTT.